These 23 T cell receptor beta chains originate from one sample sequenced in a study of T cells in Graves' hyperthyroidism and ophthalmopathy. From RNA transcripts, TCR beta CDR3 regions were amplified. The HTBI primer set was used in a first-round RT-PCR of the TCR CDR3. TCRdb re-derived calls from the multiplex PCR reads in MiXCR, one entry per CDR3 protein. There are a few hundred thousand distinct CDR3 sequences in the sample; around 46% occur only once, and 8.2% lies in the top ten. The sequenced sample was peripheral blood or thyroid tissue (not recorded which). Receptor source: a young woman with Graves' hyperthyroidism.

The chain carries TRBV25-1 and TRBJ1-1, with 7 bases aligning to TRBD1. The ends lost 4 bases at V and 4 bases at J; junction bases unmatched: 18. Germline CDR1 MGHDK, CDR2 SYGVNS. This CDR3 contains 18 residues. This CDR3 is CASSARFPRRQGGTEAFF. In DNA form, the CDR3 reads TGTGCCAGCAGTGCTAGATTCCCCAGAAGACAGGGTGGCACTGAAGCTTTCTTT.

This clonotype was found a few times. CDR3 amino acids: CSAISPGLDQPQHF. CDR3 DNA: TGCAGTGCTATATCACCCGGGCTGGATCAGCCCCAGCATTTT. V is TRBV20-1 and J is TRBJ1-5; D ambiguous. The CDR3 is 14 residues long. Germline-derived CDR1 and CDR2 are DFQATT and SNEGSKA (reference sequence). Trimming pared 4 bases from V and 5 bases from J, leaving 15 bases between.

Ten or more counts support this clonotype. The chain has TRBV10-3 and TRBJ1-3; a weak D match, TRBD1 (5 bases). The CDR3 extends over 15 amino acids. From germline, CDR1 is ENHRY and CDR2 SYGVKD. V was trimmed by 5 bases and J by 3 bases, leaving 14 bases between them. DNA of the CDR3: TGTGCCATCAGTCCAAGCCAGGGATTTGGAAACACCATATATTTT. Its translation: CAISPSQGFGNTIYF.

This clonotype came up many times. The rearrangement joins TRBV14 to TRBJ1-4; 8 nucleotides agree with TRBD1. The CDR3 loop spans 15 amino acids. J was trimmed by 2 bases and V by 4 bases; bases with no gene match: 3. Germline V CDR1 and CDR2: SGHDN, FVKESK. The chain's CDR3 is CASSLGQGTNEKLFF. The CDR3 bases are TGTGCCAGCAGCCTCGGACAGGGCACTAATGAAAAACTGTTTTTT.

This clonotype was found a few times. The chain couples TRBV6-5 to TRBJ2-7; weak D call: TRBD1 (6 bases). V lost 7 bases and J 1 base, leaving 14 bases between the germline ends. Germline V gene lookup returns CDR1 MNHEY and CDR2 SVGAGI. The CDR3 has 14 amino acids. The CDR3 protein is CASKASQGSYEQYF. As DNA, the CDR3 is TGTGCCAGCAAGGCGTCACAGGGATCCTACGAGCAGTACTTC.

The rearrangement uses TRBV19 and TRBJ1-4; TRBD1 might be the D (5 bases). Trimming left V 10 bases short and J 8 bases short, with 23 bases between. Germline V gene sequence: CDR1 LNHDA, CDR2 SQIVND (reference sequence). This CDR3 has 15 residues. Here the CDR3 DNA reads TGTGCCACCCAGCCGGGACCGGCAGGGTCGGAAAAACTGTTTTTT. It translates to CATQPGPAGSEKLFF.

The gene calls are TRBV2 and TRBJ2-5; 11 bases are shared with TRBD1. V dropped 7 bases and J dropped 0; count of bases not matched to a gene: 4. The germline CDR1 and CDR2 sequences are SNHLY and FYNNEI. The CDR3 sequence is 15 residues long. The CDR3, as DNA: TGTGCCAGCATTCCGGGACAGGGGGACCAAGAGACCCAGTACTTC. Translating it yields CASIPGQGDQETQYF.

The V and J genes are TRBV19 and TRBJ1-2; no reliable D call. Germline V gene data show CDR1 as LNHDA and CDR2 as SQIVND (reference sequence). The CDR3 is 16 amino acids. Deletions cut 6 bases from V and 7 bases from J, with 24 bases between. The CDR3 bases are TGTGCCAGTAGAAACCCTCGGGCGGACGGGGTAGTTGGCTACACCTTC. It codes for CASRNPRADGVVGYTF.

The CDR3 DNA sequence: TGTGCCAGCCGGGACGCCGGGGAGCTGTTTTTT. Its translation is CASRDAGELFF. This sequence joins TRBV2 and TRBJ2-2; either TRBD1 or TRBD2 may fit D (5 bases each). In germline, CDR1 is SNHLY, CDR2 FYNNEI. Trimming pared 8 bases from V and 6 bases from J, leaving 7 bases between. The CDR3 has 11 amino acids.

V gene TRBV20-1 combines with J gene TRBJ1-1; D gene uncertain. V lost 5 bases, J lost 5 bases, and 12 bases lay in between. This CDR3 comprises 12 residues. The germline gives CDR1 DFQATT, CDR2 SNEGSKA (reference sequence). This CDR3 is CSADRGRTEAFF. The CDR3 nucleotides read TGCAGTGCTGATCGGGGTCGAACTGAAGCTTTCTTT.

The genes are TRBV29-1 and TRBJ2-2; D ambiguous. This CDR3 comprises 10 residues. Germline loops: CDR1 SQVTM, CDR2 ANQGSEA. Trimming pared 4 bases from V and 8 bases from J, leaving 5 bases between. CDR3 region: CSVGVGELFF. DNA for the CDR3: TGCAGCGTTGGGGTAGGGGAGCTGTTTTTT.

This chain uses TRBV5-4 with TRBJ1-2; D is possibly TRBD1 (6 bases). V was shortened by 5 bases and J by 8 bases, with 16 bases between the two germline ends. This CDR3 is built from 13 residues. CDR1 is SGHNT, CDR2 YYREEE, per germline (reference sequence). The CDR3: CASSMDSFEGYTF. The CDR3 region has the DNA TGTGCCAGCAGTATGGACAGCTTCGAGGGCTACACCTTC.

The chain joins TRBV7-9 to TRBJ2-1; D remains unclear. The CDR3 covers 11 residues. CDR1 is SEHNR, CDR2 FQNEAQ, per germline (reference sequence). Trimming stripped 6 bases from V and 8 bases from J, with 8 bases between. CDR3 loop: CASSFGYEQFF. CDR3 bases: TGTGCCAGCAGTTTTGGTTATGAGCAGTTCTTC.

The V gene is TRBV10-3, the J gene TRBJ2-7; weak D call: TRBD1 (6 bases). Germline V gene data show CDR1 as ENHRY and CDR2 as SYGVKD. V dropped 5 bases and J dropped 5 bases, with 10 bases sitting between them. The CDR3 consists of 12 residues. CDR3 amino acids: CAISIQGHEQYF. DNA for the CDR3: TGTGCCATCAGTATACAGGGCCACGAGCAGTACTTC.

This chain joins TRBV13 and TRBJ2-7; 7 bases fit TRBD1. Germline V lookup: CDR1 PRHDT, CDR2 FYEKMQ (reference sequence). CDR3 length equals 13 residues. V shed 5 bases and J 6 bases; nucleotides not matched to a gene: 7. This chain's CDR3 is CASSPRTGFEQYF. The DNA of the CDR3 is TGTGCCAGCAGCCCCAGGACAGGATTCGAGCAGTACTTC.

The chain links TRBV5-6 to TRBJ1-2; D gene uncertain. The V end was cut by 4 bases, the J end by 4 bases, with 11 bases between. CDR3 length: 13 amino acids. Germline assignment: CDR1 SGHDT and CDR2 YYEEEE. CDR3 DNA: TGTGCCAGCAGCGGCTGGGTTACCTATGGCTACACCTTC. The encoded protein is CASSGWVTYGYTF. Together with reference TRBV5-6 and TRBJ1-2, the CDR3 gives the full variable domain: DAGVTQSPTHLIKTRGQQVTLRCSPKSGHDTVSWYQQALGQGPQFIFQYYEEEERQRGNFPDRFSGHQFPNYSSELNVNALLLGDSALYLCASSGWVTYGYTFGSGTRLTVV.

The CDR3: CATSRERLGAQYF. CDR3 nucleotide sequence: TGTGCCACCAGCAGAGAGAGACTCGGGGCGCAGTATTTT. The chain carries TRBV15 and TRBJ2-3; weak D call: TRBD2 (5 bases). CDR1 and CDR2 (germline): LNHNV, YYDKDF (reference sequence). The CDR3 spans 13 residues. Trimming removed 0 bases from V and 10 bases from J, with 11 bases in between.

Points on this clonotype: The missing conserved phenylalanine or tryptophan at the end of this CDR3 makes a read error likely. It is unclear where the CDR3 begins or ends on the DNA, so no DNA is shown, and the CDR3 is as TCRdb lists it. The chain combines TRBV7-6 with TRBJ2-5; TRBD1 is taken as the D call from the table, unchecked against the DNA. From germline, CDR1 is SGHVS and CDR2 FNYEAQ. The CDR3 sequence runs 10 residues, both termini included. Here the CDR3 reads CASSLLGPNT.

This chain uses TRBV12-3 or TRBV12-4 with TRBJ1-2; D possibly corresponds to TRBD1 (6 bases). The CDR3 covers 13 residues. Deletions cut 1 base from V and 13 bases from J, with 16 bases between. The CDR3 DNA follows: TGTGCCAGCAGTTTAGAACAGACAGGCGGGGGCACCTTC. Amino acid sequence: CASSLEQTGGGTF.

The chain links TRBV20-1 to TRBJ1-3, with D possibly matching TRBD1 (5 bases). Trimming cost V 5 bases and J 6 bases, with 14 bases left between them. Germline CDR1 is DFQATT and CDR2 is SNEGSKA (reference sequence). The CDR3 runs 13 residues. The CDR3 DNA reads TGCAGTGCTGAGGAGGGGAACGAAAACACCATATATTTT. This codes for CSAEEGNENTIYF.

The J gene is TRBJ1-3, the V gene TRBV5-1, with D unclear. The CDR3 loop spans 16 amino acids. Per the germline V gene, CDR1 is SGHRS and CDR2 is YFSETQ. The V gene lost 0 bases and the J gene lost 0 bases, with 10 bases spanning the gap. The CDR3 bases are TGCGCCAGCAGCTTGGCATCTCTCGGCTCTGGAAACACCATATATTTT. This translates into CASSLASLGSGNTIYF.

This clonotype was seen a handful of times. The rearrangement uses TRBV7-2 and TRBJ2-7; perhaps TRBD2 as D (6 bases). The length of the CDR3 is 15 residues. The germline CDR1 and CDR2 sequences are SGHTA and FQGNSA. The germline V and J ends were trimmed by 0 bases and 2 bases, with 11 bases remaining between them. CDR3 DNA sequence: TGTGCCAGCAGCTTAGCCGGCGGGAAACCCTACGAGCAGTACTTC. Translation gives CASSLAGGKPYEQYF.

This clonotype has ten or more counts. The gene calls are TRBV10-3 and TRBJ2-7; D might be TRBD1 (5 bases). The CDR3 consists of 12 residues. V lost 4 bases to trimming and J lost 6 bases, with 10 bases between them. Germline-derived CDR1 and CDR2 are ENHRY and SYGVKD. CDR3 in amino acids: CAISGQGFEQYF. For the CDR3, the DNA is TGTGCCATCAGTGGTCAGGGTTTCGAGCAGTACTTC.